This record looks at one TCR beta chain sequence and its context. Antigen specificity is unknown. CDR1 is SGDLS and CDR2 is YYNGEE in the germline V gene. The CDR3 sequence is 15 residues long. V gave up 1 base and J gave up 1 base, with 11 bases separating them. This sample stems from a study of cytomegalovirus exposure and HLA in healthy donors. Study-level points and caveats: In a later analysis, compared with equally common non-associated chains, HLA-associated beta chains were more expanded.

The PCR employed 60 Vbeta primers together with 13 Jbeta primers. The assay was immunoSEQ multiplex PCR, and TCRdb's table has in-frame clones only and misses some. The repertoire holds more than 110,000 clones, with 75% to 90% as singletons. This clonotype was sampled from a female donor in good health and CMV-seronegative. The sample consisted of PBMCs. This chain links TRBV9 with TRBJ1-1, with a tentative D call TRBD1 (5 bases). For the CDR3, the DNA is TGTGCCAGCAGCGTACTACCAGGGTCGAACACTGAAGCTTTCTTT. Translation: CASSVLPGSNTEAFF.